This T cell receptor beta chain was found in a study of Ad26.COV2.S vaccination and SARS-CoV-2 variants. Germline assignment: CDR1 MGHRA and CDR2 YSYEKL. Trimming shortened V by 3 bases and J by 4 bases, and 15 bases separated the two germline ends. This CDR3 contains 15 residues. Findings and caveats of the study: The study found higher spike-specific TCR breadth in vaccine than placebo recipients. Total responses of T cells may have been underestimated by the analyses of TCR breadth and depth.

This clone has more than one count but fewer than ten. The antigen is undetermined. Here immunoSEQ multiplex PCR was the method, and the copy in TCRdb shows in-frame clones only, minus some. Of 350,000 to 400,000 clones listed, 89% are singletons. As to treatment: some 20 received Ad26.COV2.S at low or high dose, single or two shots; 5 received placebo; per-sample allocation not given. Day 63 after the first injection of vaccine or placebo was the sampling time. The chain carries TRBV4-1 and TRBJ1-1; D is ambiguous. The material sequenced was peripheral blood, taken in a trial of Ad26.COV2.S vaccine versus placebo. The receptor was derived from a person aged 18-65 years who received the Ad26.COV2.S COVID-19 vaccine or a placebo. The chain's CDR3 is CASSQRAGSATEAFF. In nucleotides, the CDR3 is TGCGCCAGCAGCCAGAGGGCAGGTTCGGCCACTGAAGCTTTCTTT.